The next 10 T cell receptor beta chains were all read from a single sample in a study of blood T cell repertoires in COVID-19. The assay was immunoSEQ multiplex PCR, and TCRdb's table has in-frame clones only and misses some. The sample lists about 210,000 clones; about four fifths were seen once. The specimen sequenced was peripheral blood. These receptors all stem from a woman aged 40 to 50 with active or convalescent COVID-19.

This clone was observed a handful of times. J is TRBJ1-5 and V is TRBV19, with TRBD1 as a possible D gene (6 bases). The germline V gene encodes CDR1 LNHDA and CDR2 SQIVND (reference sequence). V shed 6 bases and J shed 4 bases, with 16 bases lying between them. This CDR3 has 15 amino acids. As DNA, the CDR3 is TGTGCCAGTAGGCGGGTGGCGGGGGCTAATCAGCCCCAGCATTTT. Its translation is CASRRVAGANQPQHF.

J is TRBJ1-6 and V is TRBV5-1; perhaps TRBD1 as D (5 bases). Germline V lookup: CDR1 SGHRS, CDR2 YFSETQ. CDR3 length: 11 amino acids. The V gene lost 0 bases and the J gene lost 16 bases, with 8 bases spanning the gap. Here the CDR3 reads CASSLETDLHF. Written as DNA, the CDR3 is TGCGCCAGCAGCTTGGAGACAGATCTCCACTTT.

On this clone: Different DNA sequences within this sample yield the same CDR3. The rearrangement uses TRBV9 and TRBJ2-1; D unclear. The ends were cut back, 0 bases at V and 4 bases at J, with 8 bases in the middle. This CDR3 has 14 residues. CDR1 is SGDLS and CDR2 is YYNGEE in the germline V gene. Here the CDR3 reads CASSVGTVYNEQFF. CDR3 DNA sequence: TGTGCCAGCAGCGTAGGCACGGTGTACAATGAGCAGTTCTTC.

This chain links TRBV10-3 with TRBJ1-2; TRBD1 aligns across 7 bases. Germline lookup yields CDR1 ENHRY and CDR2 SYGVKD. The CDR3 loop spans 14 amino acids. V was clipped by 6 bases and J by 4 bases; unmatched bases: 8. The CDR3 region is CAIRGQIYGYGYTF. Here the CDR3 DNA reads TGTGCCATCAGGGGACAGATTTACGGCTATGGCTACACCTTC.

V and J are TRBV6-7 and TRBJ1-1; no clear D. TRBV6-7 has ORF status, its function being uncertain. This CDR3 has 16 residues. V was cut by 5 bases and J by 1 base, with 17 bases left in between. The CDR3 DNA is TGTGCCAGCAGTCGCGATCGGACTGGCTCGAACACTGAAGCTTTCTTT. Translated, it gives CASSRDRTGSNTEAFF.

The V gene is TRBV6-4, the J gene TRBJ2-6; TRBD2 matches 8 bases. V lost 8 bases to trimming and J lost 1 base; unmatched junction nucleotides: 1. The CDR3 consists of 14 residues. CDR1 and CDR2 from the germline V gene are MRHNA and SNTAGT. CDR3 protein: CASERESGANVLTF. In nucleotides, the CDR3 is TGTGCCAGCGAGCGGGAGTCTGGGGCCAACGTCCTGACTTTC.

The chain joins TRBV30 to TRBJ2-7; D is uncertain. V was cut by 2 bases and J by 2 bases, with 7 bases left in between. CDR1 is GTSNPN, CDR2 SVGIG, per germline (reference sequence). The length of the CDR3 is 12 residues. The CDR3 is CAWSRAAYEQYF. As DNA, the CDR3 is TGTGCCTGGAGTCGCGCCGCCTACGAGCAGTACTTC.

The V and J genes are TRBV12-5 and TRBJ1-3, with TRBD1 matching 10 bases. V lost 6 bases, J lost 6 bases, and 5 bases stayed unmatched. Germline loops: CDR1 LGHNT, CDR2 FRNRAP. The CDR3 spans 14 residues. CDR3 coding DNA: TGTGCTAGTGGACTGACAGGGGGCTTAAACACCATATATTTT. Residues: CASGLTGGLNTIYF.

CDR3 coding DNA: TGTGCCAGCAGGGTGACTAGCGGGTATGAGCAGTTCTTC. Translating gives CASRVTSGYEQFF. This sequence joins TRBV2 and TRBJ2-1; 10 positions agree with TRBD2. The J segment lost 8 bases and the V segment lost 6 bases, leaving 4 bases of the junction unmatched. Germline V lookup: CDR1 SNHLY, CDR2 FYNNEI. CDR3 length: 13 amino acids.

The CDR3 loop reads CASSQEGSTGELFF. CDR3 sequence (DNA): TGCGCCAGCAGCCAAGAGGGGAGCACCGGGGAGCTGTTTTTT. The chain employs TRBV4-3 and TRBJ2-2; D possibly corresponds to TRBD2 (5 bases). This CDR3 has 14 amino acids. Germline V gives CDR1 LGHNA, CDR2 YSLEER. V shed 0 bases and J shed 4 bases, with 6 bases lying between them.